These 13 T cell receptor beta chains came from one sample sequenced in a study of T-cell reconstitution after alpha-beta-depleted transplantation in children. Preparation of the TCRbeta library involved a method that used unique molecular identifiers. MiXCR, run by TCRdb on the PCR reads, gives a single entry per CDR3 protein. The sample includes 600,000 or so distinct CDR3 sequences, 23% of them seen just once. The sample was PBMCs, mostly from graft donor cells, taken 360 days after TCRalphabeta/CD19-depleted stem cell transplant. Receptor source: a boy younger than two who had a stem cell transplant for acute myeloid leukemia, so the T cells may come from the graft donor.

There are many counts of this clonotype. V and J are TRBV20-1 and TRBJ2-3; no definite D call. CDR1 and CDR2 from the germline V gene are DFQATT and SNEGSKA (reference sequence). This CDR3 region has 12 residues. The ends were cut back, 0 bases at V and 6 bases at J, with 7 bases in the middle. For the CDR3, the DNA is TGCAGTGCTAGAGATCACGTTGATACGCAGTATTTT. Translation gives CSARDHVDTQYF.

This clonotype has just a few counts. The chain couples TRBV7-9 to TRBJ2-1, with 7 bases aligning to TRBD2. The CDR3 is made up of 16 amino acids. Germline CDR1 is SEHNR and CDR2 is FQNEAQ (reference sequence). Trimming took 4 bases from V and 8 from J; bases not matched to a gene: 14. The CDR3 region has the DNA TGTGCCAGCAGCTACCATGAAGACTGGGGGAGGGATGAGCAGTTCTTC. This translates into CASSYHEDWGRDEQFF.

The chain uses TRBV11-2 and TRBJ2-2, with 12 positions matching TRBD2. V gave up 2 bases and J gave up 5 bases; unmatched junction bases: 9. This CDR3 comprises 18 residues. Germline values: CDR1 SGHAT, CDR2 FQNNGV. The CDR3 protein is CASSLKPRLAGGTGELFF. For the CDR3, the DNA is TGTGCCAGCAGCTTAAAGCCCCGGCTAGCGGGGGGGACCGGGGAGCTGTTTTTT.

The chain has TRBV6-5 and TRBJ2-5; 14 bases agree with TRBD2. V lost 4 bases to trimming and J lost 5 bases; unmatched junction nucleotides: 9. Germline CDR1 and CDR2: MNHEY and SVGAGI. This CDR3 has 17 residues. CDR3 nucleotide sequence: TGTGCCAGCAGTTCTAGGACTAGCGGGGGGCCCAAGGAGACCCAGTACTTC. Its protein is CASSSRTSGGPKETQYF.

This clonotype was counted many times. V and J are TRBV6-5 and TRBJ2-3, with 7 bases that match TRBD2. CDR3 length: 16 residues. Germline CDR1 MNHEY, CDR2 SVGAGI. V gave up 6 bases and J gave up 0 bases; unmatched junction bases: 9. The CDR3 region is CASSFRDYTSTDTQYF. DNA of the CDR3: TGTGCCAGCAGCTTCCGGGACTATACCAGCACAGATACGCAGTATTTT.

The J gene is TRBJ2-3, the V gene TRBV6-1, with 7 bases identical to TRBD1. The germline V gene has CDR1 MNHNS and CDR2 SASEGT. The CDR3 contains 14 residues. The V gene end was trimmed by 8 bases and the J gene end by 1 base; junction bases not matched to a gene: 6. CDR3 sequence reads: CASRPTGRTDTQYF. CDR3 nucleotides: TGTGCCAGCCGCCCGACAGGGCGCACAGATACGCAGTATTTT.

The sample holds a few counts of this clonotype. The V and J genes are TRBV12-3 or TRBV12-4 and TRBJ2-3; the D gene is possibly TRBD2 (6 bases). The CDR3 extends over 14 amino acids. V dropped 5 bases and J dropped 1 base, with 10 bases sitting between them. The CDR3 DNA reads TGTGCCAGCAGTACCCAGCGGGGCACAGATACGCAGTATTTT. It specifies CASSTQRGTDTQYF.

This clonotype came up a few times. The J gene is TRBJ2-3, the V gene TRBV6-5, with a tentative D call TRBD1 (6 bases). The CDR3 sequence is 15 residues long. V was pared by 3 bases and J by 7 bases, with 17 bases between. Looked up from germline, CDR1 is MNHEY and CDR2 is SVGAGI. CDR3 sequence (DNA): TGTGCCAGCAGTTATAGGGACACGGCTGGATATACGCAGTATTTT. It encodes CASSYRDTAGYTQYF.

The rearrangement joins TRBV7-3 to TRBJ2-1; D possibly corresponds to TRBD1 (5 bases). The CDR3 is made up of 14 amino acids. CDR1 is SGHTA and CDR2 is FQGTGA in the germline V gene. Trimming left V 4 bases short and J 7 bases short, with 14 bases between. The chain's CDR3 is CASSSRVGANEQFF. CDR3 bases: TGTGCCAGCAGCTCCCGGGTAGGGGCTAATGAGCAGTTCTTC. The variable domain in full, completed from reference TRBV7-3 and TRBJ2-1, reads GAGVSQTPSNKVTEKGKYVELRCDPISGHTALYWYRQSLGQGPEFLIYFQGTGAADDSGLPNDRFFAVRPEGSVSTLKIQRTERGDSAVYLCASSSRVGANEQFFGPGTRLTVL.

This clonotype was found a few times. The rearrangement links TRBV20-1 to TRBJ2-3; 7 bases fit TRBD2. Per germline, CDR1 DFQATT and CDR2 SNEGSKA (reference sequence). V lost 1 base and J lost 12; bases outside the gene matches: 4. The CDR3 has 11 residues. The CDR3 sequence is CSARGGGFQYF. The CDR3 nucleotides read TGCAGTGCTAGAGGGGGGGGGTTCCAGTATTTT.

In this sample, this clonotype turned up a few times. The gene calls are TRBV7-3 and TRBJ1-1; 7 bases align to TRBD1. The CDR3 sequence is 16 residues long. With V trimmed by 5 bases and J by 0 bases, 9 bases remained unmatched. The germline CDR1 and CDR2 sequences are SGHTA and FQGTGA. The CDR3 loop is CASSLQGPNMNTEAFF. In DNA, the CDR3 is TGTGCCAGCAGCCTACAGGGGCCGAACATGAACACTGAAGCTTTCTTT.

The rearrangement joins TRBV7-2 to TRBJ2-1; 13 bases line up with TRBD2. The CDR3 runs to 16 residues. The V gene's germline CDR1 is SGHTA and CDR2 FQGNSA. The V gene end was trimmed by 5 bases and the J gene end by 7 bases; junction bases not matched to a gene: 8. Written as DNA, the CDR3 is TGTGCCAGCAGCGACCAACTAGCGGGGGGGGTGAATGAGCAGTTCTTC. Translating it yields CASSDQLAGGVNEQFF.

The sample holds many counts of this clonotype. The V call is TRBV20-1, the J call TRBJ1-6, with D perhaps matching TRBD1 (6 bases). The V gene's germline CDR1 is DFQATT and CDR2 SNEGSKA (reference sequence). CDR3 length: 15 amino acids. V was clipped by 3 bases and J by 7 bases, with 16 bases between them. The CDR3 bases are TGCAGTGCTAGGGCGCGAGGGGGAGGAAATTCACCCCTCCACTTT. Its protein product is CSARARGGGNSPLHF.